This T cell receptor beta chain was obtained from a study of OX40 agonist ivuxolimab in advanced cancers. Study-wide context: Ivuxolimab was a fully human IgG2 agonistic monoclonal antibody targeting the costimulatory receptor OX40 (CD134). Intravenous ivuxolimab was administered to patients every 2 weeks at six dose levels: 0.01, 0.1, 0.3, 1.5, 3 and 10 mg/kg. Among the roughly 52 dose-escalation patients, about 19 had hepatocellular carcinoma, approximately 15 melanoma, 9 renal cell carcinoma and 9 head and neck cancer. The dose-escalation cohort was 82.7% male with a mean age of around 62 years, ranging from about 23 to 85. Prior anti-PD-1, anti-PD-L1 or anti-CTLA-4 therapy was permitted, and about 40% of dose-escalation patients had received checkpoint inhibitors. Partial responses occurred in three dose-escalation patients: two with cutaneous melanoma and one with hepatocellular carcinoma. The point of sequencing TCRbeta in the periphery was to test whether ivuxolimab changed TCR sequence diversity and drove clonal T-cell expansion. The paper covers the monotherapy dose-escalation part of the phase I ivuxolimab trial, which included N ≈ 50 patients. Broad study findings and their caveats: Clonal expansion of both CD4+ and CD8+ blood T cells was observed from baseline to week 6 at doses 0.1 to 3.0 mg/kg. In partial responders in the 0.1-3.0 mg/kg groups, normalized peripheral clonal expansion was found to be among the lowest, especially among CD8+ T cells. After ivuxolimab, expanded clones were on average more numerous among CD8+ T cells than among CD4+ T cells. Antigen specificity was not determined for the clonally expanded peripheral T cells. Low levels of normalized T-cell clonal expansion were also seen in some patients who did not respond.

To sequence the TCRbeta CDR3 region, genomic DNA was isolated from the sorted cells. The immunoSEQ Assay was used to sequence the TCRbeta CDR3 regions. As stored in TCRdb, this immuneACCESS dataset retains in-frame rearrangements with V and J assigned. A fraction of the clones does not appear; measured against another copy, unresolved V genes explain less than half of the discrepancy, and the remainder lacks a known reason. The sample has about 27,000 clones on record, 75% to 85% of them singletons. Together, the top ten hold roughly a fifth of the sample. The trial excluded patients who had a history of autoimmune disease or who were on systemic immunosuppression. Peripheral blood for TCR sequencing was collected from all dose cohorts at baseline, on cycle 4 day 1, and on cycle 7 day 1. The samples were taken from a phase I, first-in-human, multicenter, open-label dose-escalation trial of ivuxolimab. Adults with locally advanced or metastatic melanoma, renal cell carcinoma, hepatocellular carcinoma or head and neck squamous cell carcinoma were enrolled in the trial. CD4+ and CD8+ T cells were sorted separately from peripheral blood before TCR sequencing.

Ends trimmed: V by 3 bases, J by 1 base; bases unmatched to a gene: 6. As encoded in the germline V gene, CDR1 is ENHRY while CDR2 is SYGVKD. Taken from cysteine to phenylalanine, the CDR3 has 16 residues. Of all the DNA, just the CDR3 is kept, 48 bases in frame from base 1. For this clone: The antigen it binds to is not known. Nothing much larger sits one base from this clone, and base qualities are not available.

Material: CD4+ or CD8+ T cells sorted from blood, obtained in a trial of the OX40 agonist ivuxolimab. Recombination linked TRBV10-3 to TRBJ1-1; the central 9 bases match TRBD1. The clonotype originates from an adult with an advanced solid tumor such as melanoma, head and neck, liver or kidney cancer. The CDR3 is CAISDDRGESNTEAFF. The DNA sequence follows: TGTGCCATCAGTGATGACAGGGGGGAATCGAACACTGAAGCTTTCTTT.